The rows below give T cell receptor beta chains drawn from one sample of a study of radiotherapy plus CTLA-4 blockade in lung cancer. The assay was immunoSEQ multiplex PCR, and TCRdb's table has in-frame clones only and misses some. The profile covers approximately 95,000 clones, with roughly 80% appearing a single time and around 3.7% taken by the ten largest. Sequencing was performed on peripheral blood, taken from a patient treated with radiotherapy plus ipilimumab. The receptors come from a human donor with non-small cell lung cancer who had a partial response to radiotherapy plus ipilimumab. Each CDR3 is given with its conserved first and last residue. D genes are given only for firm matches. The size of a clone is reported for some rows only, either as once, few or many, or as a class for expanded clones.

TRBJ2-7	TRBV4-1	TRBD2	-	CASSQLLAGYEQYF	TGCGCCAGCAGCCAATTACTAGCGGGGTACGAGCAGTACTTC
TRBJ2-3	TRBV28	TRBD2	-	CASSPTLATSGGRTDTQYF	TGTGCCAGCAGTCCAACCCTTGCCACTAGCGGAGGTCGCACAGATACGCAGTATTTT
TRBJ1-1	TRBV30	-	-	CAWSPDRLNTEAFF	TGTGCCTGGAGTCCTGACAGGCTGAACACTGAAGCTTTCTTT
TRBJ2-7	TRBV5-1	-	once	CASSLRGGGGRAYSYEQYF	TGCGCCAGCAGCCTCCGGGGCGGGGGCGGGAGAGCCTATTCCTACGAGCAGTACTTC
TRBJ2-1	TRBV29-1	-	once	CSVGGTGTMGNEQFF	TGCAGCGTTGGGGGGACTGGCACCATGGGGAATGAGCAGTTCTTC
TRBJ2-3	TRBV5-8	TRBD2	-	CASSSGLAGADTQYF	TGTGCCAGCAGCTCGGGACTAGCGGGGGCAGATACGCAGTATTTT
TRBJ2-1	TRBV29-1	TRBD2	-	CSGITSDSYNEQFF	TGCAGCGGGATAACTAGCGACTCCTACAATGAGCAGTTCTTC
TRBJ2-7	TRBV28	TRBD1	-	CASSTPGTGVYEQYF	TGTGCCAGCAGTACCCCCGGGACAGGTGTCTACGAGCAGTACTTC
TRBJ1-1	TRBV11-1	-	-	CASSDSRQGGTEAFF	TGTGCCAGCAGCGACTCCAGGCAGGGTGGTACTGAAGCTTTCTTT
TRBJ1-1	TRBV30	-	few	CAWSNGLPQLRGTEAFF	TGTGCCTGGAGTAACGGCTTACCCCAACTCAGAGGCACTGAAGCTTTCTTT
TRBJ1-3	TRBV5-4	TRBD1	-	CASSPGTGVVGNTIYF	TGTGCCAGCAGCCCCGGGACAGGGGTCGTCGGAAACACCATATATTTT
TRBJ2-7	TRBV7-2	TRBD2	-	CASSRPGGYEQYF	TGTGCCAGCAGCCGTCCGGGGGGGTACGAGCAGTACTTC
TRBJ2-4	TRBV21-1	-	once	CASLQQRKNIQYF	TGTGCCAGCCTACAGCAAAGAAAAAACATTCAGTACTTC
TRBJ2-7	TRBV6-1	-	-	CASSEKRTLSISYEQYF	TGTGCCAGCAGTGAGAAGAGGACTTTATCAATCTCCTACGAGCAGTACTTC
TRBJ1-2	TRBV2	-	once	CAITGGNYGYTF	TGTGCCATAACGGGCGGGAACTATGGCTACACCTTC
TRBJ2-4	TRBV19	-	-	CASSIIANIQYF	TGTGCCAGTAGTATAATAGCAAACATTCAGTACTTC
TRBJ2-1	TRBV27	TRBD1	-	CASSLLGTGNEQFF	TGTGCCAGCAGTTTATTAGGGACAGGCAATGAGCAGTTCTTC
TRBJ2-2	TRBV6-5	-	-	CASQQRGAGELFF	TGTGCCAGTCAGCAAAGGGGTGCCGGGGAGCTGTTTTTT
TRBJ1-5	TRBV9	-	-	CASSESAQSGASNQPQHF	TGTGCCAGCAGCGAATCGGCACAGTCCGGTGCTAGCAATCAGCCCCAGCATTTT
TRBJ2-4	TRBV5-5	-	-	CASSGVGGGKNIQYF	TGTGCCAGCAGCGGTGTGGGGGGAGGCAAAAACATTCAGTACTTC